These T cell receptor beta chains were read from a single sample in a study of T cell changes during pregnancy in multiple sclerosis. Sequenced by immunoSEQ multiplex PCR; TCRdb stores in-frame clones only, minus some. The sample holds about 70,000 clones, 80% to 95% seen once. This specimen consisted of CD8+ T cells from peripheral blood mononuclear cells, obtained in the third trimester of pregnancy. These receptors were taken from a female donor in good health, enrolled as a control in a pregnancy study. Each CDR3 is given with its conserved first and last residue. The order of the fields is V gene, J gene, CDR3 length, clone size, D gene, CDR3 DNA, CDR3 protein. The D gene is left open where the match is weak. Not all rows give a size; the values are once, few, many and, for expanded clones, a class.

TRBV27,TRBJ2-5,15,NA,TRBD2,TGTGCCAGCAGTTTAATGGGGGCGGGAGGAGAGACCCAGTACTTC,CASSLMGAGGETQYF
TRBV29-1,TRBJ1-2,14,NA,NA,TGCAGCGTTGATACAGGGAGCGATTATTATGGCTACACCTTC,CSVDTGSDYYGYTF
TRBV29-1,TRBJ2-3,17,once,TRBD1,TGCAGCGTTGAGGGACAGGCCTTGGGAAGTGCCACAGATACGCAGTATTTT,CSVEGQALGSATDTQYF
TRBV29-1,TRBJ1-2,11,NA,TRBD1,TGCAGCGCGACAGGGGAAGATGGCTACACCTTC,CSATGEDGYTF
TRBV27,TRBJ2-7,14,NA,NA,TGTGCCAGCAGCCCCGGCCGGGCGGGTTACGAGCAGTACTTC,CASSPGRAGYEQYF
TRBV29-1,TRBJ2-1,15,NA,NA,TGCAGCGTTGAGGGGGCGGGGGTCGCCTACAATGAGCAGTTCTTC,CSVEGAGVAYNEQFF
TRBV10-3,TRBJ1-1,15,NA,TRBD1,TGTGCCATCAGTGCGACAGGGGACCCTGGGGGAATGGCTTTCTTT,CAISATGDPGGMAFF
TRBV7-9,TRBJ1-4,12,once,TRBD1,TGTGCCAGCAGCTTAGGGTCGGGACAGTACATTTTT,CASSLGSGQYIF
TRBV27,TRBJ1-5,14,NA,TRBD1,TGTGCCAGCAGTCCCGGGACAGACAATCAGCCCCAGCATTTT,CASSPGTDNQPQHF
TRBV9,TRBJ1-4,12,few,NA,TGTGCCAGCAGCGGCGGAGAAGAAAAACTGTTTTTT,CASSGGEEKLFF
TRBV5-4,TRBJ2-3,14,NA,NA,TGTGCCCACTCCGCGGGGGCTCACCCTGATACGCAGTATTTT,CAHSAGAHPDTQYF
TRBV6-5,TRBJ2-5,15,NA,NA,TGTGCCAGCAGTTACATCGGTACGGTACAAGAGACCCAGTACTTC,CASSYIGTVQETQYF
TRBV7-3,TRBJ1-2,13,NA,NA,TGTGCCAGCAGCTTAATGGGCGGGGGAGGCTACACCTTC,CASSLMGGGGYTF
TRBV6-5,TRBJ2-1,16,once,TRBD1,TGTGCCAGCAGTTATTGGACAGGGGGAACCTACAATGAGCAGTTCTTC,CASSYWTGGTYNEQFF
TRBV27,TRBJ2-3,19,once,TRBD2,TGTGCCAGCAGTTCAGAGGGACCTGGACTAGCGGGGAGCACAGATACGCAGTATTTT,CASSSEGPGLAGSTDTQYF
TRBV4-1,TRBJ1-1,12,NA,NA,TGCGCCAGCAGCGGACTGGACACTGAAGCTTTCTTT,CASSGLDTEAFF
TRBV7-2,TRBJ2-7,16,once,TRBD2,TGTGCCAGCAGCTTAGGGGGCGGGGGGGCCACTTACGAGCAGTACTTC,CASSLGGGGATYEQYF
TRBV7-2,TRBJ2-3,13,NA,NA,TGTGCCAGCAGCTCCATCAGCACAGATACGCAGTATTTT,CASSSISTDTQYF
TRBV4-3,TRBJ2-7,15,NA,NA,TGCGCCAGCAGCCCAGAATTCAGGGATACCTACGAGCAGTACTTC,CASSPEFRDTYEQYF
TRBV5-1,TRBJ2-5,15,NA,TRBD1,TGCGCCAGCAGCTTGGAGACAGGGGGCAGAGAGACCCAGTACTTC,CASSLETGGRETQYF
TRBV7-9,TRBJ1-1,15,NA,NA,TGTGCCAGCAGCTCAAAAACAGGGATGAACACTGAAGCTTTCTTT,CASSSKTGMNTEAFF
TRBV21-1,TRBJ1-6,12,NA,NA,TGTGCCAGCACCTCTTCTCATTCACCCCTCCACTTT,CASTSSHSPLHF
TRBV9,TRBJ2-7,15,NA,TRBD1,TGTGCCAGCAGCGTAGAGGGACAGGGATCCTACGAGCAGTACTTC,CASSVEGQGSYEQYF
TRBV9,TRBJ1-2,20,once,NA,TGTGCCAGCAGCGAGGCCGTTAACGGGATCTTCGATGAAAGGAACTATGGCTACACCTTC,CASSEAVNGIFDERNYGYTF
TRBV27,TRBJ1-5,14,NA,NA,TGTGCCAGCAGTTTTCGGGGGTACAATCAGCCCCAGCATTTT,CASSFRGYNQPQHF
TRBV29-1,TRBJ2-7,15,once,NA,TGCAGCGTTGAAAGGCTTGGGGGCGCCGACGGCGAGCAGTACTTC,CSVERLGGADGEQYF
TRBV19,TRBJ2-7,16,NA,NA,TGTGCCAGTAGTATAGATTCCGCCGTGGGAGTCTACGAGCAGTACTTC,CASSIDSAVGVYEQYF
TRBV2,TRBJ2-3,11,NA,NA,TGTGCCAGCACTCTATCTAATACGCAGTATTTT,CASTLSNTQYF
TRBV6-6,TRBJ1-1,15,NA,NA,TGTGCCAGCAGCCCTATCCGGAGTGGGAACACTGAAGCTTTCTTT,CASSPIRSGNTEAFF
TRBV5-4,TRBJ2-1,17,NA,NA,TGTGCCAGCAGCCTCCAGGGTCCCCATAGCTCCTACAATGAGCAGTTCTTC,CASSLQGPHSSYNEQFF
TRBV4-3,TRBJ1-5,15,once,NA,TGCGCCAGCAGCCGCGTCAGGGGATTCAATCAGCCCCAGCATTTT,CASSRVRGFNQPQHF
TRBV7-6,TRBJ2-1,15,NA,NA,TGTGCCAGCACCCCTTCAAGCTCCCCCGGCAATGAGCAGTTCTTC,CASTPSSSPGNEQFF
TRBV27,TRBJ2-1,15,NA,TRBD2,TGTGCCAGCAGCAATGCTGGCGGGGGTAGGAATGAGCAGTTCTTC,CASSNAGGGRNEQFF
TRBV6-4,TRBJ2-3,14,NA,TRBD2,TGTGCCAGCAGCGGACTAGCGGGGCCGGATACGCAGTATTTT,CASSGLAGPDTQYF
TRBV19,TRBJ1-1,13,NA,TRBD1,TGTGCCAGTAGCGTGGGACAGCTCACTGAAGCTTTCTTT,CASSVGQLTEAFF
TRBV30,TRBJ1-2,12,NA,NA,TGTGCCTGGAGACTCACCGTCTATGGCTACACCTTC,CAWRLTVYGYTF
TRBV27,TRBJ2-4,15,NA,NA,TGTGCCAGCAGTTGGGACCCCGGGACAAAAAACATTCAGTACTTC,CASSWDPGTKNIQYF
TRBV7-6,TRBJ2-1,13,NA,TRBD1,TGTGCCAGCAGCTTCTCAGGGGGCAATGAGCAGTTCTTC,CASSFSGGNEQFF
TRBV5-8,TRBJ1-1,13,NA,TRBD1,TGTGCCAGCGGGACAGGGGTTGTCACTGAAGCTTTCTTT,CASGTGVVTEAFF
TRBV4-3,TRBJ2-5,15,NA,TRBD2,TGCGCCAGCAGCCGGATCCTAGCGGAACAAGAGACCCAGTACTTC,CASSRILAEQETQYF
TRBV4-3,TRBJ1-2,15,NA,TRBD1,TGCGCCAGCAGCCAAGACTCAGGGGGTACCTATGGCTACACCTTC,CASSQDSGGTYGYTF
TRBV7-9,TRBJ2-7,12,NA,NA,TGTGCCAGCAGCGAGAGTACCTACGAGCAGTACTTC,CASSESTYEQYF
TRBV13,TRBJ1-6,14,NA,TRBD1,TGTGCCAGCAGCAGAGGGACAGCTGATTCACCCCTCCACTTT,CASSRGTADSPLHF
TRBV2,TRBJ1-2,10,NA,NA,TGTGCCAGCGGGGGGGACACTGTCACCTTC,CASGGDTVTF
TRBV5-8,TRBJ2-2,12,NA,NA,TGTGCCAGCAGCTTGGCCCTTCGGGAGCTGTTTTTT,CASSLALRELFF
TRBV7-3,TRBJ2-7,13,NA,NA,TGTGCCAGCAGTCGGGACATTACCTACGAGCAGTACTTC,CASSRDITYEQYF
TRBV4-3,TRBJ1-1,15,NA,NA,TGCGCCAGCAGCCAGGGCCTCACGCCGAACACTGAAGCTTTCTTT,CASSQGLTPNTEAFF
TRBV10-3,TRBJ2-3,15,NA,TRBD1,TGTGCCATCACAATTGGGGGACAGCACACAGATACGCAGTATTTT,CAITIGGQHTDTQYF
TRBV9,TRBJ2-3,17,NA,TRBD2,TGTGCCAGCAGCGTAGGGAGACTAGCCCCCGGGACAGATACGCAGTATTTT,CASSVGRLAPGTDTQYF
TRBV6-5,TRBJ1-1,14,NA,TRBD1,TGTGCCAGCAGTTACGACAGGGTGAACACTGAAGCTTTCTTT,CASSYDRVNTEAFF
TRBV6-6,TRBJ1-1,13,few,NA,TGTGCCGTCGGGGAGGGGATGAACACTGAAGCTTTCTTT,CAVGEGMNTEAFF
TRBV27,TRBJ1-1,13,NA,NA,TGTGCCAGCGGGGCAGGGATGAACACTGAAGCTTTCTTT,CASGAGMNTEAFF
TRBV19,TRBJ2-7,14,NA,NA,TGTGCCAGTAGTTCTGGGGCAGAGACCTACGAGCAGTACTTC,CASSSGAETYEQYF
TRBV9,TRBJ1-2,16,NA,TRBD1,TGTGCCAGCAGCCCCGGGACAGCCCCCACTAACTATGGCTACACCTTC,CASSPGTAPTNYGYTF
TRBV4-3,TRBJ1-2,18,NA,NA,TGCGCCAGCAGCCAAATTCCGGGGGGCGCCTTGGTTGACGATGGCTACACCTTC,CASSQIPGGALVDDGYTF
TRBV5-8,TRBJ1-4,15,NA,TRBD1,TGTGCCAGCAGCTTGGTGGGGACAGCTAATGAAAAACTGTTTTTT,CASSLVGTANEKLFF
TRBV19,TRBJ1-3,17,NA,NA,TGTGCCAGTAGTTTCAATCCGACAGGCCTGAAAGGAAACACCATATATTTT,CASSFNPTGLKGNTIYF
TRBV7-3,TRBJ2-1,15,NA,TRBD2,TGTGCCAGCAGTCTAAGCGGGGGGGCCGCGGATGAGCAGTTCTTC,CASSLSGGAADEQFF
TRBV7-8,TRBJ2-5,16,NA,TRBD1,TGTGCCAGCAGTAAATTGGACAGGACGGATCTCGGGACCCAGTACTTC,CASSKLDRTDLGTQYF
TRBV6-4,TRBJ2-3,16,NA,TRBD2,TGTGCCAGCAGTGACCTAGCGGGGGGTTCGACAGATACGCAGTATTTT,CASSDLAGGSTDTQYF